This T cell receptor (beta chain) was retrieved from a study of T-cell memory formation after mild COVID-19. Study-wide context: Clusters of TCRs were largely donor specific.

Overall study findings and caveats: Proof of SARS-CoV-2 specificity was absent for the second-wave clones that crested on day 37. Clones that contracted from day 15 to 85 were balanced CD4/CD8, while later expanders leaned CD4+. Mostly located in CM and EM were contracting CD4+ clones, with contracting CD8+ clones located in EMRA.

This clonotype came up many times. Its antigen is not known. In TCRdb, the 5' RACE reads were re-called with MiXCR into one record per CDR3 protein. The profile covers 470,000 or so distinct CDR3 sequences, with roughly 17% appearing a single time and about a fifth taken by the ten largest. V was clipped by 1 base and J by 8 bases, with 11 bases between them. From germline, CDR1 is SGHNT and CDR2 YENEEA. There are 13 residues in the CDR3. The sequenced sample was PBMCs or a T cell subset sorted from them (not recorded which). The sequence was collected from a man between 18 and 29 years old who had mild COVID-19 (a few samples of this study predate the infection). Cell type and time point are not known. The chain links TRBV11-3 to TRBJ1-2, with D tentatively TRBD1 (5 bases). As DNA, the CDR3 is TGTGCCAGCAGCTTAGCAACAGGAACGGGCTACACCTTC. It codes for CASSLATGTGYTF.